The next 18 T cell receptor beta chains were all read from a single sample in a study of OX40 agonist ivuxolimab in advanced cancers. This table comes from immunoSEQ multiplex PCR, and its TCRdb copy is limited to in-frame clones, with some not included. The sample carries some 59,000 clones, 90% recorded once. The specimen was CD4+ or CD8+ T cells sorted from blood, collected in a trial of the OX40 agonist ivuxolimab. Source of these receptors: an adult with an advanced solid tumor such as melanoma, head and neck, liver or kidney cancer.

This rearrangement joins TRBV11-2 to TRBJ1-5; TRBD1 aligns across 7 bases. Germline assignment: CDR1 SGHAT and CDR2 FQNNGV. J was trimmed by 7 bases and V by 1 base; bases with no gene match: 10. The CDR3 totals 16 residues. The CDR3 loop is CASSLGITGEKQPQHF. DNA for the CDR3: TGTGCCAGCAGCTTAGGAATTACAGGGGAAAAGCAGCCCCAGCATTTT.

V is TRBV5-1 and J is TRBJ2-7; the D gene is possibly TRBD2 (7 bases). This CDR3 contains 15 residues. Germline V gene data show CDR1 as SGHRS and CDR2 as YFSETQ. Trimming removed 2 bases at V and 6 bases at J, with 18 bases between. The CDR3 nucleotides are TGCGCCAGCAGCTTCGGGGGGCCTAAATCATCCGAGCAGTACTTC. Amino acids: CASSFGGPKSSEQYF.

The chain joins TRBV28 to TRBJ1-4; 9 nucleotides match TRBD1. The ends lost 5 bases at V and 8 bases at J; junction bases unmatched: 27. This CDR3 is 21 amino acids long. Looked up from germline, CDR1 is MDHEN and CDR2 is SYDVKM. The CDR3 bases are TGTGCCAGCAGTATAGGGACAGGGAGGTTGAGCCTGAGGCCGACATCCGAAAAACTGTTTTTT. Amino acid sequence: CASSIGTGRLSLRPTSEKLFF.

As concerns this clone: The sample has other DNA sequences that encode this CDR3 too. The CDR3 spells CASSLAGQGNYGYTF. The CDR3 DNA follows: TGTGCCAGCAGCCTAGCGGGACAGGGGAACTATGGCTACACCTTC. This sequence joins TRBV2 and TRBJ1-2; 10 bases are a match to TRBD1. Per germline, CDR1 SNHLY and CDR2 FYNNEI. Trimming at V came to 6 bases and at J to 2 bases, leaving 6 bases not matched to a gene. There are 15 residues in the CDR3.

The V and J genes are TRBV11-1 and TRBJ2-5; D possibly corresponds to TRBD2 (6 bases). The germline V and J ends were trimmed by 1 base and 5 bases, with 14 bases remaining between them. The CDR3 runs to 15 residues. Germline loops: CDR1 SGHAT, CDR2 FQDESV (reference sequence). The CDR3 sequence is CASSLGGLAMETQYF. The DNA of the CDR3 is TGTGCCAGCAGCTTAGGGGGACTGGCGATGGAGACCCAGTACTTC.

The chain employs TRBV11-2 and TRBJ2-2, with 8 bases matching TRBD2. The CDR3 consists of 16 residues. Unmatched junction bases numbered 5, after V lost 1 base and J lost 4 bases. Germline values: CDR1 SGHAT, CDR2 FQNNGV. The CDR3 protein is CASSLVVAGGTGELFF. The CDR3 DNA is TGTGCCAGCAGCTTAGTAGTTGCGGGGGGCACCGGGGAGCTGTTTTTT.

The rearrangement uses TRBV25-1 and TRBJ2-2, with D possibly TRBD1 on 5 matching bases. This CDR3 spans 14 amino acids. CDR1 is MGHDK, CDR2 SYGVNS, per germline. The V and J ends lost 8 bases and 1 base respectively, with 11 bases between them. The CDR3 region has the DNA TGTGCCAGCCTACAGGACGGGAACACCGGGGAGCTGTTTTTT. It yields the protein CASLQDGNTGELFF.

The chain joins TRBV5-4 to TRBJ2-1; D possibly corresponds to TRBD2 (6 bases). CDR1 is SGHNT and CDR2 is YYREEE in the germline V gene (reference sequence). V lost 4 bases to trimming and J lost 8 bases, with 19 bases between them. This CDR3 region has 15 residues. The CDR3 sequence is CASSTGGTGVYEQFF. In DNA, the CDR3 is TGTGCCAGCAGCACTGGTGGGACTGGCGTTTATGAGCAGTTCTTC.

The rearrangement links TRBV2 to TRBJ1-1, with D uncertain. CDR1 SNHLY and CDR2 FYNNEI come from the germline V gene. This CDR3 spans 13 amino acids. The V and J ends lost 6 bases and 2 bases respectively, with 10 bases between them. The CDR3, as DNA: TGTGCCAGCAGCGGAGACATAAACACTGAAGCTTTCTTT. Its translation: CASSGDINTEAFF.

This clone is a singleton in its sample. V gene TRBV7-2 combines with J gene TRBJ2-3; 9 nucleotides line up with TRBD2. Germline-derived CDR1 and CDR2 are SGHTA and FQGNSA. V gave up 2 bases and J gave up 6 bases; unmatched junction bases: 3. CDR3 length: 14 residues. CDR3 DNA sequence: TGTGCCAGCAGCTTAAAAGCGGGGGGCGATACGCAGTATTTT. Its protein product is CASSLKAGGDTQYF.

The CDR3 protein is CATSPRRASTGELFF. CDR3 nucleotides: TGTGCCACTTCCCCCAGGCGGGCATCCACCGGGGAGCTGTTTTTT. The chain combines TRBV19 with TRBJ2-2; TRBD2 might be the D (5 bases). The CDR3 covers 15 residues. The germline gives CDR1 LNHDA, CDR2 SQIVND (reference sequence). Trimming pared 10 bases from V and 4 bases from J, leaving 19 bases between.

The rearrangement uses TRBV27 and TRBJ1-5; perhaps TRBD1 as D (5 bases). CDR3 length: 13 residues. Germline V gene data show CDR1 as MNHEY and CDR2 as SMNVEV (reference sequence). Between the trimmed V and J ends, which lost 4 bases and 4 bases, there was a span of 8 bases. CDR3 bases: TGTGCCAGCAGTTCTGACAGAAATCAGCCCCAGCATTTT. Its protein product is CASSSDRNQPQHF.

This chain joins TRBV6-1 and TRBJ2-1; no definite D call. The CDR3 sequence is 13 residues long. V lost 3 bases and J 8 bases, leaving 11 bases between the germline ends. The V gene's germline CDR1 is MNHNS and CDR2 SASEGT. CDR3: CASSDSKYYEQFF. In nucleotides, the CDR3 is TGTGCCAGCAGTGATTCCAAGTATTATGAGCAGTTCTTC.

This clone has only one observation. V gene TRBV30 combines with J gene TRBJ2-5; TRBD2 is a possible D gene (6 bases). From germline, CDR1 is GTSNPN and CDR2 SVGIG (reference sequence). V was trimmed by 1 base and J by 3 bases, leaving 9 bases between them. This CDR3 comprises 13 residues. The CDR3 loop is CAWSAGAKETQYF. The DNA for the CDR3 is TGTGCCTGGAGTGCGGGAGCAAAAGAGACCCAGTACTTC.

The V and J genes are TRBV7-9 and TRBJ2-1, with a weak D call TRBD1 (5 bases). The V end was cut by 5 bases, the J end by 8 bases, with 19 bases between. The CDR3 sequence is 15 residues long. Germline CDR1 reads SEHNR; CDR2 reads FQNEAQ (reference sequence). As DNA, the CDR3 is TGTGCCAGCAGCACACCGAGAGACAGAAGCGATGAGCAGTTCTTC. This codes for CASSTPRDRSDEQFF.

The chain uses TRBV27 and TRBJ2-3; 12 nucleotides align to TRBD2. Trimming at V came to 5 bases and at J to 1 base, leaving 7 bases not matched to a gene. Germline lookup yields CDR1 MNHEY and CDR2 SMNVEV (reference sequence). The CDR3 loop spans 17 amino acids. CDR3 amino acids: CASSTYRTSGGTDTQYF. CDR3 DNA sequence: TGTGCCAGCAGTACCTATCGGACTAGCGGGGGCACAGATACGCAGTATTTT.

The DNA of the CDR3 is TGTGCCAGCAGTTTACCGGGGACCGGGAGAGGCACAGATACGCAGTATTTT. Its translation: CASSLPGTGRGTDTQYF. This rearrangement joins TRBV28 to TRBJ2-3, with a weak D call TRBD2 (6 bases). The CDR3 runs 17 residues. Deletions cut 2 bases from V and 1 base from J, with 16 bases between. Germline values: CDR1 MDHEN, CDR2 SYDVKM.

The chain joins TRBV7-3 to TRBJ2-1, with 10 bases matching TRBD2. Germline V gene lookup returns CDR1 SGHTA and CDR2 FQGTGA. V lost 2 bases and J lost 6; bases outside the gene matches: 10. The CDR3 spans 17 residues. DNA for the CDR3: TGTGCCAGCAGCTTAGATCCTAGCGGGGGCCATGCCAATGAGCAGTTCTTC. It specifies CASSLDPSGGHANEQFF.